One and the same sample provided the 30 T cell receptor beta chains below, sequenced in a study of CD8 T cells in ankylosing spondylitis. Each CDR3 protein gets one entry after TCRdb re-called the 5' RACE reads with MiXCR. The data contain about 130,000 distinct CDR3 sequences, around 15% of them singletons. Sequenced sample: blood, either unsorted or a sorted T cell fraction (not recorded which). The receptors shown here come from a female donor with ankylosing spondylitis or in good health (not recorded which).

The CDR3 bases are TGTGCCAGCACCATCGGAGGGTCTAGTTACACTGAAGCTTTCTTT. It specifies CASTIGGSSYTEAFF. The chain combines TRBV28 with TRBJ1-1; D ambiguous. This CDR3 has 15 amino acids. Trimming shortened V by 7 bases and J by 3 bases, and 18 bases separated the two germline ends. The germline V gene has CDR1 MDHEN and CDR2 SYDVKM.

This clonotype showed up many times. The V call is TRBV28, the J call TRBJ1-2, with 8 bases matching TRBD1. After removal of 5 bases from V and 8 bases from J, the junction contained 7 bases not matched to a gene. The CDR3 runs to 13 residues. The germline V gene has CDR1 MDHEN and CDR2 SYDVKM. The CDR3 sequence is CASSRQGTGGYTF. The CDR3 nucleotides read TGTGCCAGCAGTCGACAGGGGACGGGGGGCTACACCTTC.

The genes are TRBV6-1 and TRBJ1-2; possibly TRBD1 for D (5 bases). V dropped 2 bases and J dropped 2 bases, with 12 bases sitting between them. This CDR3 comprises 15 residues. Germline V gene sequence: CDR1 MNHNS, CDR2 SASEGT. CDR3 DNA sequence: TGTGCCAGCAGTGAACGTTGGGGGGTGAACTATGGCTACACCTTC. Protein sequence: CASSERWGVNYGYTF.

This clonotype was seen ten or more times. The chain employs TRBV5-1 and TRBJ2-3; TRBD2 matches 8 bases. CDR1 is SGHRS and CDR2 is YFSETQ in the germline V gene. The CDR3 covers 17 residues. The ends lost 0 bases at V and 1 base at J; junction bases unmatched: 7. The CDR3 protein is CASSLGIRSGGTDTQYF. The DNA for the CDR3 is TGCGCCAGCAGCTTGGGGATCCGTAGCGGGGGCACAGATACGCAGTATTTT.

Only one count was recorded for this clonotype. Sequence at one end of the junction differs from germline and may be a read error. The V gene is TRBV10-3, the J gene TRBJ2-3, with 7 bases fitting TRBD2. Germline CDR1 is ENHRY and CDR2 is SYGVKD. This CDR3 region has 16 residues. This CDR3 reads CVISESGRDPGDTQYF. The DNA of the CDR3 is TGTGTCATCAGTGAGTCAGGGAGGGACCCGGGAGATACGCAGTATTTT.

Many counts were recorded for this clonotype. CDR3 loop: CSVTSGGQDTQYF. The CDR3 region has the DNA TGCAGCGTTACTAGCGGGGGGCAAGATACGCAGTATTTT. The chain uses TRBV29-1 and TRBJ2-3, with 12 bases identical to TRBD2. V shed 5 bases, J shed 5 bases, and the junction held 2 bases outside the gene matches. CDR3 length equals 13 residues. CDR1 and CDR2 from the germline V gene are SQVTM and ANQGSEA.

The chain couples TRBV7-9 to TRBJ2-5, with D tentatively TRBD2 (5 bases). Germline assignment: CDR1 SEHNR and CDR2 FQNEAQ (reference sequence). The length of the CDR3 is 14 residues. V gave up 1 base and J gave up 7 bases, with 13 bases separating them. The DNA of the CDR3 is TGTGCCAGCAGCTTAGACGGGATATTTGGGACCCAGTACTTC. The encoded protein is CASSLDGIFGTQYF.

This clonotype has more than one count but fewer than ten. The chain carries TRBV20-1 and TRBJ2-7; weak D call: TRBD2 (6 bases). Between the trimmed V and J ends, which lost 3 bases and 0 bases, there was a span of 15 bases. Germline V gene data show CDR1 as DFQATT and CDR2 as SNEGSKA (reference sequence). This CDR3 is 15 amino acids long. The CDR3 spells CSARDHAGSSYEQYF. Written as DNA, the CDR3 is TGCAGTGCTAGGGATCACGCGGGGTCCTCCTACGAGCAGTACTTC.

The genes are TRBV18 and TRBJ2-5, with TRBD1 as a possible D gene (5 bases). Germline assignment: CDR1 KGHSH and CDR2 LQKENI. The V end lost 0 bases, the J end lost 1 base, and 12 bases lay between the germline ends. The CDR3 runs 16 residues. CDR3 sequence: CASSPPHQGPQETQYF. CDR3 bases: TGTGCCAGCTCACCACCCCATCAGGGTCCCCAAGAGACCCAGTACTTC.

The V call is TRBV5-1, the J call TRBJ1-2; the D gene is possibly TRBD1 (5 bases). From germline, CDR1 is SGHRS and CDR2 YFSETQ. The CDR3 consists of 15 residues. Trimming stripped 4 bases from V and 8 bases from J, with 21 bases between. The CDR3 sequence is CASSPDGRGPGGYTF. The CDR3 region has the DNA TGCGCCAGCAGCCCAGATGGACGGGGACCGGGCGGCTACACCTTC.

In its sample, this clonotype was seen many times. The V gene is TRBV5-1, the J gene TRBJ2-3; D ambiguous. V lost 0 bases to trimming and J lost 0 bases, with 2 bases between them. Germline CDR1 and CDR2: SGHRS and YFSETQ. The CDR3 extends over 13 amino acids. In nucleotides, the CDR3 is TGCGCCAGCAGCTTGGACAGCACAGATACGCAGTATTTT. Translation gives CASSLDSTDTQYF. The variable domain in full, with the rest retrieved from reference TRBV5-1 and TRBJ2-3, is KAGVTQTPRYLIKTRGQQVTLSCSPISGHRSVSWYQQTPGQGLQFLFEYFSETQRNKGNFPGRFSGRQFSNSRSEMNVSTLELGDSALYLCASSLDSTDTQYFGPGTRLTVL.

V is TRBV28 and J is TRBJ2-1; possible D gene TRBD1, 6 bases. Germline assignment: CDR1 MDHEN and CDR2 SYDVKM. The CDR3 is 13 amino acids. The germline V and J ends were trimmed by 6 bases and 5 bases, with 11 bases remaining between them. CDR3 DNA: TGTGCCAGCAGCAGGGGCGGAGACAATGAGCAGTTCTTC. Translating it yields CASSRGGDNEQFF.

This clonotype was seen a handful of times. The V call is TRBV6-1, the J call TRBJ2-7; 12 bases are shared with TRBD2. The CDR3 contains 15 residues. Per the germline V gene, CDR1 is MNHNS and CDR2 is SASEGT. Unmatched junction bases numbered 10, after V lost 8 bases and J lost 5 bases. CDR3 in DNA: TGTGCCAGCGGGAAGACTAGCGGGAGTTCCCACGAGCAGTACTTC. It translates to CASGKTSGSSHEQYF.

There are many counts of this clonotype. V usage is TRBV4-2 and J usage is TRBJ1-5; D gene ambiguous. Germline values: CDR1 LGHNA, CDR2 YNFKEQ. This CDR3 comprises 14 residues. Trimming shortened V by 0 bases and J by 7 bases, and 10 bases separated the two germline ends. CDR3 DNA: TGTGCCAGCAGCCAAGAAGGAGGCGTCCAGCCCCAGCATTTT. It encodes CASSQEGGVQPQHF.

In its sample, this clonotype was seen a few times. J is TRBJ1-6 and V is TRBV20-1, with D perhaps TRBD1 (5 bases). V was trimmed by 5 bases and J by 0 bases, leaving 14 bases between them. Germline CDR1 and CDR2: DFQATT and SNEGSKA (reference sequence). This CDR3 has 16 amino acids. The CDR3 nucleotides are TGCAGTGCTCGGGAATACAGGAGCTCCTATAATTCACCCCTCCACTTT. Translating gives CSAREYRSSYNSPLHF.

This clonotype was detected ten times or more. This chain links TRBV20-1 with TRBJ1-5; a possible D gene is TRBD1 (6 bases). The CDR3 is 15 residues long. CDR1 and CDR2 (germline): DFQATT, SNEGSKA (reference sequence). The V end was cut by 1 base, the J end by 2 bases, with 12 bases between. For the CDR3, the DNA is TGCAGTGCTAGAGTTCATGGGGGCGGCAATCAGCCCCAGCATTTT. Translation gives CSARVHGGGNQPQHF.

This clonotype was seen repeatedly, ten times or more. The chain has TRBV20-1 and TRBJ1-4; no definite D call. Between the trimmed V and J ends, which lost 2 bases and 2 bases, there was a span of 15 bases. The CDR3 covers 16 residues. CDR1 is DFQATT, CDR2 SNEGSKA, per germline (reference sequence). This CDR3 is CSARLRQPLTNEKLFF. CDR3 nucleotide sequence: TGCAGTGCTAGACTTCGCCAGCCTTTGACTAATGAAAAACTGTTTTTT.

This rearrangement joins TRBV12-3 or TRBV12-4 to TRBJ2-5; D might be TRBD1 or TRBD2, each matching 5 bases. V gave up 3 bases and J gave up 5 bases, with 13 bases separating them. The CDR3 runs to 14 residues. CDR3 loop: CASSFNGAGETQYF. CDR3 in DNA: TGTGCCAGCAGTTTCAACGGGGCAGGCGAGACCCAGTACTTC.

This clonotype came up a few times. The chain has TRBV20-1 and TRBJ2-1; 9 bases map to TRBD2. The junction had 11 bases not matched to a gene; V was cut back by 5 bases and J by 3 bases. The length of the CDR3 is 16 residues. Germline CDR1 DFQATT, CDR2 SNEGSKA (reference sequence). This CDR3 reads CSAPRPLAGLYNEQFF. The CDR3 DNA is TGCAGTGCTCCTCGCCCCCTAGCGGGACTCTACAATGAGCAGTTCTTC.

At least ten counts were recorded for this clonotype. The chain has TRBV7-2 and TRBJ2-1; 13 bases are shared with TRBD2. CDR3 length: 16 residues. Looked up from germline, CDR1 is SGHTA and CDR2 is FQGNSA. V shed 1 base, J shed 8 bases, and the junction held 5 bases outside the gene matches. The CDR3 nucleotides are TGTGCCAGCAGCTTAGTTGGACTAGCGGGAGCGGATGAGCAGTTCTTC. Protein: CASSLVGLAGADEQFF.

The table lists this clonotype with many counts. The chain is built from TRBV4-2 and TRBJ2-7; D is possibly TRBD2 (6 bases). Between the trimmed V and J ends, which lost 1 base and 3 bases, there was a span of 7 bases. Per the germline V gene, CDR1 is LGHNA and CDR2 is YNFKEQ. The CDR3 covers 13 residues. The CDR3 loop reads CASSQARGYEQYF. CDR3 sequence (DNA): TGTGCCAGCAGCCAAGCGCGGGGCTACGAGCAGTACTTC.

The table lists this clonotype with many counts. The chain recombines TRBV9 with TRBJ2-2; D unclear. This CDR3 has 12 residues. The germline V gene encodes CDR1 SGDLS and CDR2 YYNGEE. Deletions cut 3 bases from V and 6 bases from J, with 6 bases between. In nucleotides, the CDR3 is TGTGCCAGCAGCGAGGAAGCCGGGGAGCTGTTTTTT. Translating gives CASSEEAGELFF.

The chain combines TRBV19 with TRBJ2-3; the D gene is possibly TRBD2 (6 bases). The V end lost 3 bases, the J end lost 1 base, and 17 bases lay between the germline ends. The CDR3 sequence is 17 residues long. Per germline, CDR1 LNHDA and CDR2 SQIVND (reference sequence). The chain's CDR3 is CASSIRGIGGRTDTQYF. The CDR3 region has the DNA TGTGCCAGTAGTATTCGGGGGATCGGCGGACGCACAGATACGCAGTATTTT.

CDR3 amino acids: CASSSSPGPVLVEQFF. The CDR3, as DNA: TGCGCCAGCAGCTCAAGCCCGGGACCCGTTTTGGTTGAGCAGTTCTTC. The chain employs TRBV5-1 and TRBJ2-1; D tentatively reads TRBD1 or TRBD2 (5 bases each). The ends were cut back, 3 bases at V and 9 bases at J, with 22 bases in the middle. The CDR3 runs to 16 residues. Germline V lookup: CDR1 SGHRS, CDR2 YFSETQ.

This clonotype was counted at least ten times. The V and J genes are TRBV28 and TRBJ2-2; a possible D gene is TRBD2 (6 bases). The V and J ends lost 10 bases and 4 bases respectively, with 19 bases between them. The CDR3 is 15 amino acids. CDR1 is MDHEN and CDR2 is SYDVKM in the germline V gene. The CDR3 loop is CATVERGGPTGELFF. The CDR3 DNA sequence: TGTGCCACCGTAGAAAGGGGAGGCCCCACCGGGGAGCTGTTTTTT.

The J gene is TRBJ2-3, the V gene TRBV7-6; D is undetermined. Germline CDR1 is SGHVS and CDR2 is FNYEAQ. There are 14 residues in the CDR3. V shed 5 bases and J shed 2 bases, with 11 bases lying between them. CDR3 coding DNA: TGTGCCAGCAGCGCATACGGGCCCACAGATACGCAGTATTTT. Translating it yields CASSAYGPTDTQYF.

This clonotype was observed many times. The chain employs TRBV12-3 or TRBV12-4 and TRBJ1-5; D is undetermined. This CDR3 spans 12 amino acids. V was pared by 6 bases and J by 2 bases, with 5 bases between. The CDR3 protein is CASRDGNQPQHF. CDR3 in DNA: TGTGCCAGCAGGGACGGCAATCAGCCCCAGCATTTT.

The V call is TRBV21-1, the J call TRBJ2-1; the D call of TRBD2 is as the table states it, not checked on the DNA. TRBV21-1 is designated a pseudogene. The CDR3 is 17 amino acids. In nucleotides, the CDR3 is TGTGCCAGCAGCAAAGCGCTAGCGGGGGGTTCATTTTGCGAGCAGTTCTTC. Its protein is CASSKALAGGSFCEQFF.

This clonotype was observed a handful of times. This chain links TRBV20-1 with TRBJ1-2, with 8 bases fitting TRBD1. CDR1 DFQATT and CDR2 SNEGSKA come from the germline V gene (reference sequence). The junction had 5 bases not matched to a gene; V was cut back by 2 bases and J by 3 bases. CDR3 length: 14 residues. The CDR3 is CSARRQGFDYGYTF. The CDR3 DNA reads as TGCAGTGCTAGAAGACAGGGGTTCGACTATGGCTACACCTTC.

The CDR3 protein is CASSVGLAGISGAYEQYF. The CDR3 DNA reads as TGTGCCAGCAGCGTTGGACTAGCGGGGATATCAGGGGCCTACGAGCAGTACTTC. This chain connects TRBV7-8 to TRBJ2-7, with TRBD2 matching over 12 bases. Germline CDR1 and CDR2: SGHVS and FQNEAQ. V was clipped by 5 bases and J by 2 bases; unmatched bases: 13. There are 18 residues in the CDR3.